These 30 T cell receptor beta chains came from one sample sequenced in a study of T cell repertoires in cytomegalovirus infection. TCRdb ran MiXCR on the reads and lists one entry per CDR3 protein. The table shows some 680,000 distinct CDR3 sequences, with 35% occurring only once. Material: PBMCs. Source of these receptors: a human donor in good health (CMV status not recorded). Some clones in this sample may be carry-over from other donors' samples.

This clonotype was seen a few times. The chain is built from TRBV28 and TRBJ2-2, with D hard to call. Per the germline V gene, CDR1 is MDHEN and CDR2 is SYDVKM. The CDR3 totals 16 residues. Trimming pared 2 bases from V and 2 bases from J, leaving 12 bases between. As DNA, the CDR3 is TGTGCCAGCAGTTTACAGTCCCGAGCTAACACCGGGGAGCTGTTTTTT. Translating it yields CASSLQSRANTGELFF.

The CDR3: CSVTREGDTEAFF. CDR3 nucleotides: TGCAGCGTAACCAGGGAGGGTGACACTGAAGCTTTCTTT. The chain joins TRBV29-1 to TRBJ1-1, with D perhaps TRBD1 (5 bases). Germline V gives CDR1 SQVTM, CDR2 ANQGSEA. The CDR3 runs to 13 residues. V was clipped by 6 bases and J by 3 bases, with 14 bases between them.

The chain has TRBV4-1 and TRBJ2-3; 7 nucleotides agree with TRBD2. After removal of 3 bases from V and 1 base from J, the junction contained 10 bases not matched to a gene. The CDR3 is 17 amino acids. Germline values: CDR1 MGHRA, CDR2 YSYEKL. The CDR3 region has the DNA TGCGCCAGCAGCCAGGTCGAGCGGGGACGTGGCACAGATACGCAGTATTTT. It yields the protein CASSQVERGRGTDTQYF.

This clonotype appeared many times. This chain links TRBV12-3 or TRBV12-4 with TRBJ2-3; unclear D gene. V was pared by 6 bases and J by 5 bases, with 24 bases between. The CDR3 spans 17 residues. The CDR3 bases are TGTGCCAGCAGCCCGGAATTTCCTCCACGGAAACGAGATACGCAGTATTTT. This codes for CASSPEFPPRKRDTQYF.

This clonotype was observed many times. The chain uses TRBV7-9 and TRBJ1-1; the D is unclear. The CDR3 contains 16 residues. Germline loops: CDR1 SEHNR, CDR2 FQNEAQ (reference sequence). V was pared by 1 base and J by 8 bases, with 20 bases between. DNA for the CDR3: TGTGCCAGCAGCTTAGTGGGAAGTAGGGCAGGACCCGAAGCTTTCTTT. This gives the protein CASSLVGSRAGPEAFF.

This rearrangement joins TRBV2 to TRBJ1-4; 9 bases match TRBD1. CDR3 length equals 15 residues. Unmatched junction bases numbered 7, after V lost 4 bases and J lost 7 bases. Germline V gene lookup returns CDR1 SNHLY and CDR2 FYNNEI. The CDR3 coding sequence is TGTGCCAGCAGTGCCCCCGGACAGGGGACTGAAAAACTGTTTTTT. This sequence encodes CASSAPGQGTEKLFF.

This clonotype was recorded a few times. V gene TRBV28 combines with J gene TRBJ2-7; no definite D call. Looked up from germline, CDR1 is MDHEN and CDR2 is SYDVKM. V was clipped by 6 bases and J by 5 bases, with 11 bases between them. CDR3 length equals 12 residues. CDR3 in DNA: TGTGCCAGCAGCTACGACGCGGACGAGCAGTACTTC. Its translation is CASSYDADEQYF.

In regard to this clonotype: The missing conserved phenylalanine or tryptophan at the end of this CDR3 makes a read error likely. The chain joins TRBV11-2 to TRBJ1-2; 7 bases align to TRBD1. This CDR3 comprises 14 residues. V dropped 5 bases and J dropped 6; count of bases not matched to a gene: 9. Per germline, CDR1 SGHAT and CDR2 FQNNGV. CDR3 sequence reads: CASSRLQGINGYTL. The CDR3 DNA sequence: TGTGCCAGCAGCCGACTACAGGGGATCAATGGCTACACCTTA.

In its sample, this clonotype was seen many times. This chain connects TRBV7-6 to TRBJ1-5; D call uncertain. The V end lost 8 bases, the J end lost 7 bases, and 12 bases lay between the germline ends. This CDR3 region has 12 residues. Germline V gene lookup returns CDR1 SGHVS and CDR2 FNYEAQ. CDR3 sequence (DNA): TGTGCCAGCGGGGAGCGGGAACAGCCCCAGCATTTT. Translation gives CASGEREQPQHF.

Regarding this clonotype: In this CDR3 the conserved last residue, phenylalanine or tryptophan, is missing, so a read error is likely. The chain has TRBV2 and TRBJ2-7, with D unclear. Trimming took off 2 bases at V and 2 bases at J, with 10 bases between the two ends. The germline V gene has CDR1 SNHLY and CDR2 FYNNEI. CDR3 size: 14 residues. CDR3 loop: CASSEPSETYEQYC. DNA for the CDR3: TGTGCCAGCAGTGAACCCTCCGAAACCTACGAGCAGTACTGC.

The rearrangement links TRBV24-1 to TRBJ2-5; a weak D match, TRBD2 (6 bases). Germline CDR1 reads KGHDR; CDR2 reads SFDVKD. Trimming pared 4 bases from V and 4 bases from J, leaving 12 bases between. This CDR3 region has 14 residues. This CDR3 is CATSEPGTGETQYF. For the CDR3, the DNA is TGTGCCACCAGTGAACCAGGGACTGGAGAGACCCAGTACTTC.

This chain links TRBV18 with TRBJ1-1, with 8 nucleotides matching TRBD1. Germline values: CDR1 KGHSH, CDR2 LQKENI. This CDR3 comprises 16 residues. Trimming took 3 bases from V and 1 from J; bases not matched to a gene: 7. The CDR3 here is CASSPNLGQGNTEAFF. The CDR3 coding sequence is TGTGCCAGCTCACCGAACTTAGGACAGGGGAACACTGAAGCTTTCTTT.

The rearrangement uses TRBV7-2 and TRBJ1-2, with D possibly being TRBD1 (5 bases). The CDR3 extends over 15 amino acids. Trimming left V 5 bases short and J 4 bases short, with 17 bases between. Per the germline V gene, CDR1 is SGHTA and CDR2 is FQGNSA. Here the CDR3 DNA reads TGTGCCAGCAGCCACACAGGCCCCCGAGGCTATGGCTACACCTTC. Translated, it gives CASSHTGPRGYGYTF.

The CDR3 coding sequence is TGCAGCGCCCAGCAGATGGGGGGGAATGAAAAACTGTTTTTT. This codes for CSAQQMGGNEKLFF. The chain joins TRBV29-1 to TRBJ1-4, with D possibly being TRBD1 (5 bases). The CDR3 extends over 14 amino acids. The V and J ends lost 7 bases and 5 bases respectively, with 17 bases between them. The germline V gene has CDR1 SQVTM and CDR2 ANQGSEA.

This clonotype was seen only once. This may stem from a read error, because a much larger clone lies one nucleotide away. J is TRBJ2-7 and V is TRBV7-2, with TRBD1 identical over 8 bases. Germline CDR1 reads SGHTA; CDR2 reads FQGNSA. The CDR3 runs 14 residues. V dropped 10 bases and J dropped 3; count of bases not matched to a gene: 11. The CDR3 is CANRPRTGNYEQYF. The CDR3 DNA reads as TGTGCCAACAGACCAAGGACAGGGAACTACGAGCAGTACTTC. Looking up the rest from reference TRBV7-2 and TRBJ2-7 gives the full variable domain: GAGVSQSPSNKVTEKGKDVELRCDPISGHTALYWYRQSLGQGLEFLIYFQGNSAPDKSGLPSDRFSAERTGGSVSTLTIQRTQQEDSAVYLCANRPRTGNYEQYFGPGTRLTVT.

The rearrangement joins TRBV28 to TRBJ2-7; D gene uncertain. In germline, CDR1 is MDHEN, CDR2 SYDVKM. This CDR3 has 15 amino acids. V was shortened by 3 bases and J by 0 bases, with 12 bases between the two germline ends. The CDR3 reads CASSFGPSPSYEQYF. Here the CDR3 DNA reads TGTGCCAGCAGTTTTGGCCCCTCCCCCTCCTACGAGCAGTACTTC.

This clonotype was picked up many times. CDR3 protein: CASSLDPGGRAKNIQYF. The CDR3 DNA is TGTGCCAGCAGCTTAGATCCCGGGGGAAGGGCCAAAAACATTCAGTACTTC. The V call is TRBV7-2, the J call TRBJ2-4; maybe TRBD2 (6 bases). CDR3 length: 17 amino acids. Germline CDR1 reads SGHTA; CDR2 reads FQGNSA. The V gene lost 1 base and the J gene lost 1 base, with 14 bases spanning the gap.

This rearrangement joins TRBV5-1 to TRBJ2-5; either TRBD1 or TRBD2 may fit D (6 bases each). This CDR3 has 14 residues. Germline CDR1 SGHRS, CDR2 YFSETQ. V was trimmed by 2 bases and J by 5 bases, leaving 13 bases between them. The CDR3 region is CASSFGGLGETQYF. CDR3 nucleotide sequence: TGCGCCAGCAGCTTCGGGGGCCTAGGGGAGACCCAGTACTTC.

This clonotype appeared a few times. The rearrangement uses TRBV28 and TRBJ1-5; the match to TRBD1 covers 7 bases. CDR1 and CDR2 from the germline V gene are MDHEN and SYDVKM. The ends lost 5 bases at V and 2 bases at J; junction bases unmatched: 9. The CDR3 has 16 amino acids. CDR3 in DNA: TGTGCCAGCAGTCCCCCTACGGACAGGCGCAATCAGCCCCAGCATTTT. It specifies CASSPPTDRRNQPQHF.

The sample holds a few counts of this clonotype. J is TRBJ1-2 and V is TRBV12-3 or TRBV12-4; D unclear. Trimming took off 10 bases at V and 3 bases at J, with 15 bases between the two ends. CDR3 size: 13 residues. The CDR3 spells CATRGSADYGYTF. CDR3 nucleotide sequence: TGTGCCACCCGAGGGTCTGCGGACTATGGCTACACCTTC.

The chain is built from TRBV19 and TRBJ1-5; TRBD1 matches at 11 bases. Germline trimming cut 10 bases from V and 6 bases from J; bases unmatched to any gene: 8. This CDR3 is 14 amino acids long. Germline lookup yields CDR1 LNHDA and CDR2 SQIVND (reference sequence). As DNA, the CDR3 is TGTGCCACCCTGGACAGGGGGCGCAGTCAGCCCCAGCATTTT. Translated, it gives CATLDRGRSQPQHF. The whole variable domain, filled in from reference TRBV19 and TRBJ1-5, reads DGGITQSPKYLFRKEGQNVTLSCEQNLNHDAMYWYRQDPGQGLRLIYYSQIVNDFQKGDIAEGYSVSREKKESFPLTVTSAQKNPTAFYLCATLDRGRSQPQHFGDGTRLSIL.

Turning to this clonotype: The CDR3 carries no conserved terminal phenylalanine or tryptophan, so it likely arises from a read error. J is TRBJ2-1 and V is TRBV15, with D perhaps assigned TRBD1 or TRBD2 (5 bases each). V was shortened by 3 bases and J by 4 bases, with 25 bases between the two germline ends. CDR1 is LNHNV and CDR2 is YYDKDF in the germline V gene (reference sequence). This CDR3 is 19 amino acids long. This CDR3 is CATSRANVGGLGVYNEQFC. CDR3 sequence (DNA): TGTGCCACCAGCAGGGCCAACGTGGGCGGACTGGGGGTATACAATGAGCAGTTCTGC.

The CDR3 nucleotides are TGTGCCAGCAGCTTAGGAGCCCTAGCGGGAGAAACAGATACGCAGTATTTT. Protein product: CASSLGALAGETDTQYF. The V and J genes are TRBV11-1 and TRBJ2-3; 10 bases are a match to TRBD2. The CDR3 contains 17 residues. With 1 base clipped from V and 3 bases from J, the junction kept 7 bases outside the gene matches. Per germline, CDR1 SGHAT and CDR2 FQDESV (reference sequence).

V and J are TRBV28 and TRBJ2-7, with 8 positions matching TRBD1. The CDR3 extends over 15 amino acids. Per the germline V gene, CDR1 is MDHEN and CDR2 is SYDVKM. V shed 4 bases, J shed 0 bases, and the junction held 5 bases outside the gene matches. The CDR3 DNA sequence: TGTGCCAGCAGTTGGGGACAGGAGACCTCCTACGAGCAGTACTTC. The encoded protein is CASSWGQETSYEQYF.

This clonotype occurred a few times. This chain connects TRBV11-2 to TRBJ2-7; 10 nucleotides line up with TRBD1. The CDR3 covers 16 residues. Germline values: CDR1 SGHAT, CDR2 FQNNGV. V lost 1 base to trimming and J lost 3 bases; unmatched junction nucleotides: 6. The DNA of the CDR3 is TGTGCCAGCAGCTTAGCCGTGGGACAGGGGAACTACGAGCAGTACTTC. The encoded protein is CASSLAVGQGNYEQYF.

CDR3 sequence reads: CASSSGTGLVGETQYF. In DNA, the CDR3 is TGTGCCAGCAGCTCCGGGACAGGGTTAGTGGGAGAGACCCAGTACTTC. The V and J genes are TRBV27 and TRBJ2-5; TRBD1 agrees at 9 bases. After removal of 6 bases from V and 4 bases from J, the junction contained 12 bases not matched to a gene. Germline assignment: CDR1 MNHEY and CDR2 SMNVEV (reference sequence). The CDR3 runs to 16 residues.

This clonotype appeared many times. V gene TRBV29-1 combines with J gene TRBJ1-1; D remains unclear. CDR3 length: 10 amino acids. The ends were cut back, 6 bases at V and 1 base at J, with 3 bases in the middle. Looked up from germline, CDR1 is SQVTM and CDR2 is ANQGSEA. Written as DNA, the CDR3 is TGCAGCGTCGGGAACACTGAAGCTTTCTTT. Protein product: CSVGNTEAFF. Combining the CDR3 with reference TRBV29-1 and TRBJ1-1 gives the whole variable domain SAVISQKPSRDICQRGTSLTIQCQVDSQVTMMFWYRQQPGQSLTLIATANQGSEATYESGFVIDKFPISRPNLTFSTLTVSNMSPEDSSIYLCSVGNTEAFFGQGTRLTVV.

This clonotype was counted between two and nine times. The chain is built from TRBV7-9 and TRBJ2-3, with D unresolved. The CDR3 runs 14 residues. CDR1 is SEHNR and CDR2 is FQNEAQ in the germline V gene (reference sequence). Trimming stripped 3 bases from V and 2 bases from J, with 9 bases between. The CDR3 region has the DNA TGTGCCAGCAGCTTGGCGGATTACACAGATACGCAGTATTTT. This sequence encodes CASSLADYTDTQYF.

This chain's CDR3 is CASSSRDRGYSNQPQHF. In DNA form, the CDR3 reads TGTGCCAGTAGTAGCCGGGACAGGGGTTATAGCAATCAGCCCCAGCATTTT. The chain recombines TRBV19 with TRBJ1-5; 10 bases line up with TRBD1. Germline V CDR1 and CDR2: LNHDA, SQIVND (reference sequence). The CDR3 spans 17 residues. V was pared by 4 bases and J by 0 bases, with 6 bases of the junction left unmatched.

As for this clonotype: The junction shows a germline mismatch at one end, possibly a read error. The gene calls are TRBV7-2 and TRBJ1-5; no reliable D call. The CDR3 runs to 12 residues. Germline V CDR1 and CDR2: SGHTA, FQGNSA. The CDR3 sequence is CASSLNNKPQHF. In DNA, the CDR3 is TGTGCCAGCAGCTTAAACAATAAGCCCCAGCATTTT. The whole variable domain, remainder taken from reference TRBV7-2 and TRBJ1-5, is GAGVSQSPSNKVTEKGKDVELRCDPISGHTALYWYRQSLGQGLEFLIYFQGNSAPDKSGLPSDRFSAERTGGSVSTLTIQRTQQEDSAVYLCASSLNNKPQHFGDGTRLSIL.